This record looks at one TCR beta chain sequence and its context. For recovered donors of Cohort 3, there were two negative PCRs, clearance, or symptom resolution. The V segment lost 4 bases and the J segment 5 bases; nucleotides outside the gene matches: 6. Looked up from germline, CDR1 is SGHNT and CDR2 is YYREEE (reference sequence). This CDR3 is 14 amino acids long. The data stem from a study of blood T cell repertoires in COVID-19. Background on the study: COVID-19 samples, acute and convalescent, were from the United States, Italy and Spain.

How the authors handled the data: It was from reference gene primer amplification that nucleated cell counts were estimated. Libraries were prepared by immunoSEQ multiplex PCR; TCRdb keeps only in-frame clonotypes and omits some of them. The V and J calls and clone size were taken over from that table, and D and trimming were inferred from the DNA. Of more than 350,000 clones in the sample, more than 75% were seen once. Sample: PBMCs or T cells enriched from blood (not recorded which). This TCR came from a woman aged 50 to 65 who had recovered from COVID-19. This chain connects TRBV5-4 to TRBJ2-5; 9 positions agree with TRBD1. The CDR3 DNA is TGTGCCAGCAGCCGGACAGGGGAGTTGGAGACCCAGTACTTC. Its protein product is CASSRTGELETQYF.